These 21 T cell receptor beta chains were sequenced from one sample in a study of shared clonotypes between healthy human individuals. Some clones are missing from TCRdb's copy, which holds only in-frame ones; the method was immunoSEQ multiplex PCR. The table includes fewer than 350,000 clones, over 75% detected once. The sample taken for sequencing was memory CD8+ T cells sorted from blood. The subset is: CD45RO+ cells pooled with CCR7-negative TemRA cells. These receptors were collected from a man in his late teens or twenties in good health.

This clone was seen a handful of times. This chain uses TRBV5-1 with TRBJ2-7; 10 positions agree with TRBD2. The V gene end was trimmed by 6 bases and the J gene end by 4 bases; junction bases not matched to a gene: 7. The CDR3 totals 14 residues. Germline assignment: CDR1 SGHRS and CDR2 YFSETQ. Written as DNA, the CDR3 is TGCGCCAGCAAATTACTAGCGGGACTATACGAGCAGTACTTC. Translated: CASKLLAGLYEQYF. Based on the CDR3 plus reference TRBV5-1 and TRBJ2-7, the full variable domain is KAGVTQTPRYLIKTRGQQVTLSCSPISGHRSVSWYQQTPGQGLQFLFEYFSETQRNKGNFPGRFSGRQFSNSRSEMNVSTLELGDSALYLCASKLLAGLYEQYFGPGTRLTVT.

This clone showed up just a few times. The chain recombines TRBV7-6 with TRBJ2-7, with D perhaps matching TRBD1 (5 bases). Between the trimmed V and J ends, which lost 5 bases and 4 bases, there was a span of 15 bases. Germline loops: CDR1 SGHVS, CDR2 FNYEAQ. The CDR3 is 14 residues long. CDR3 bases: TGTGCCAGCAGCCCCCCCGACAGAAAATACGAGCAGTACTTC. It is translated as CASSPPDRKYEQYF.

J is TRBJ2-3 and V is TRBV4-1; D unresolved. CDR1 MGHRA and CDR2 YSYEKL come from the germline V gene. The CDR3 has 13 residues. V was cut by 1 base and J by 6 bases, with 8 bases left in between. The CDR3 nucleotides read TGCGCCAGCAGCCAAGGTAATGGCGATACGCAGTATTTT. Protein product: CASSQGNGDTQYF.

The V gene is TRBV4-1, the J gene TRBJ1-4; the D is unclear. There are 14 residues in the CDR3. Looked up from germline, CDR1 is MGHRA and CDR2 is YSYEKL. Trimming removed 1 base from V and 6 bases from J, with 9 bases in between. The CDR3 sequence is CASSQGGGYEKLFF. CDR3 sequence (DNA): TGCGCCAGCAGCCAAGGTGGAGGGTATGAAAAACTGTTTTTT.

V and J are TRBV4-1 and TRBJ1-1; D remains unclear. Per germline, CDR1 MGHRA and CDR2 YSYEKL. The CDR3 is 14 amino acids. V lost 7 bases, J lost 0 bases, and 12 bases lay in between. CDR3: CASTDTELNTEAFF. CDR3 in DNA: TGCGCCAGCACCGACACAGAGTTGAACACTGAAGCTTTCTTT.

The chain uses TRBV10-2 and TRBJ2-3, with a tentative D call TRBD1 (6 bases). Per the germline V gene, CDR1 is WSHSY and CDR2 is SAAADI. The CDR3 spans 15 residues. Trimming removed 8 bases from V and 1 base from J, with 16 bases in between. The CDR3 is CASLQGNFGTDTQYF. In nucleotides, the CDR3 is TGCGCCAGCTTACAGGGAAATTTTGGCACAGATACGCAGTATTTT.

The chain employs TRBV19 and TRBJ1-5; 11 bases fit TRBD1. J lost 6 bases, V lost 5 bases, and 6 bases had no gene match. This CDR3 is built from 15 residues. CDR1 and CDR2 from the germline V gene are LNHDA and SQIVND (reference sequence). This CDR3 is CASSGWTGGGQPQHF. DNA for the CDR3: TGTGCCAGTAGTGGATGGACAGGGGGCGGTCAGCCCCAGCATTTT.

This sequence joins TRBV4-1 and TRBJ1-2, with D possibly matching TRBD1 (5 bases). The germline V and J ends were trimmed by 4 bases and 8 bases, with 14 bases remaining between them. CDR1 and CDR2 from the germline V gene are MGHRA and YSYEKL. CDR3 length equals 13 residues. This CDR3 reads CASSLSRESGYTF. The CDR3, as DNA: TGCGCCAGCAGCCTTTCCAGGGAAAGCGGCTACACCTTC.

This rearrangement joins TRBV5-6 to TRBJ2-5, with D uncertain. This CDR3 comprises 13 residues. Germline V CDR1 and CDR2: SGHDT, YYEEEE. Trimming removed 1 base at V and 4 bases at J, with 8 bases between. CDR3 sequence reads: CASSLPGAETQYF. CDR3 sequence (DNA): TGTGCCAGCAGCTTGCCGGGCGCAGAGACCCAGTACTTC.

The table lists this clone with a count of one. V usage is TRBV2 and J usage is TRBJ2-7, with D maybe TRBD2 (7 bases). Trimming left V 9 bases short and J 0 bases short, with 15 bases between. The V gene's germline CDR1 is SNHLY and CDR2 FYNNEI. The CDR3 consists of 14 residues. CDR3 loop: CARGGQGSSYEQYF. CDR3 nucleotide sequence: TGTGCCAGGGGGGGGCAGGGAAGCTCCTACGAGCAGTACTTC.

The chain joins TRBV5-6 to TRBJ2-1, with 13 bases matching TRBD2. The CDR3 loop spans 18 amino acids. The germline CDR1 and CDR2 sequences are SGHDT and YYEEEE. V shed 4 bases and J 5 bases; nucleotides not matched to a gene: 12. CDR3 region: CASSEGLAGAGVDNEQFF. For the CDR3, the DNA is TGTGCCAGCAGCGAAGGACTAGCGGGAGCGGGAGTCGACAATGAGCAGTTCTTC.

The CDR3 sequence is CASRTGRANYGYTF. The CDR3 DNA reads as TGTGCCAGCAGGACAGGGAGGGCCAACTATGGCTACACCTTC. The chain carries TRBV27 and TRBJ1-2; 7 bases line up with TRBD1. This CDR3 is built from 14 residues. Germline trimming cut 6 bases from V and 2 bases from J; bases unmatched to any gene: 6. The germline CDR1 and CDR2 sequences are MNHEY and SMNVEV (reference sequence).

The V gene is TRBV6-1, the J gene TRBJ1-2; D remains ambiguous. The CDR3 is 14 residues long. Germline V gene data show CDR1 as MNHNS and CDR2 as SASEGT. Trimming removed 3 bases at V and 4 bases at J, with 12 bases between. DNA of the CDR3: TGTGCCAGCAGTGAGATAGGATCCTTCTATGGCTACACCTTC. This gives the protein CASSEIGSFYGYTF.

The V gene is TRBV19, the J gene TRBJ1-1; no definite D call. This CDR3 region has 16 residues. The germline CDR1 and CDR2 sequences are LNHDA and SQIVND (reference sequence). Trimming took off 3 bases at V and 5 bases at J, with 19 bases between the two ends. For the CDR3, the DNA is TGTGCCAGTAGTATCATCCAGTCCCAGCCGAGTACTGAAGCTTTCTTT. The encoded protein is CASSIIQSQPSTEAFF.

The J gene is TRBJ2-1, the V gene TRBV9, with unresolved D. CDR3 length equals 13 residues. With 0 bases removed from V and 6 bases from J, the gap between germline ends came to 7 bases. Germline V gives CDR1 SGDLS, CDR2 YYNGEE. CDR3 bases: TGTGCCAGCAGCGTAGTCCCCACCAATGAGCAGTTCTTC. Residues: CASSVVPTNEQFF.

The chain joins TRBV4-1 to TRBJ2-7; 8 positions match TRBD2. V trimming: 0 bases; J trimming: 0 bases; junction bases outside the gene matches: 7. The CDR3 spans 17 residues. Germline assignment: CDR1 MGHRA and CDR2 YSYEKL. CDR3 protein: CASSQEVGLAGSYEQYF. The DNA for the CDR3 is TGCGCCAGCAGCCAAGAAGTGGGGCTAGCGGGCTCCTACGAGCAGTACTTC.

The gene calls are TRBV28 and TRBJ1-3; weak D call: TRBD1 (5 bases). With 4 bases removed from V and 4 bases from J, the gap between germline ends came to 11 bases. Germline V lookup: CDR1 MDHEN, CDR2 SYDVKM. The CDR3 loop spans 14 amino acids. CDR3 protein: CASSWGPNGNTIYF. CDR3 coding DNA: TGTGCCAGCAGTTGGGGCCCTAACGGAAACACCATATATTTT.

This chain connects TRBV7-9 to TRBJ2-3, with D perhaps TRBD2 (6 bases). The germline CDR1 and CDR2 sequences are SEHNR and FQNEAQ (reference sequence). V lost 1 base and J 0 bases, leaving 14 bases between the germline ends. The CDR3 contains 17 residues. The CDR3 loop reads CASSLGVADSSTDTQYF. In nucleotides, the CDR3 is TGTGCCAGCAGCTTAGGGGTAGCGGACTCTAGCACAGATACGCAGTATTTT.

In its sample, this clone was seen many times. CDR3 loop: CASSESLAVYNEQFF. CDR3 sequence (DNA): TGTGCCAGCAGTGAATCCCTAGCGGTCTACAATGAGCAGTTCTTC. The chain is built from TRBV6-1 and TRBJ2-1; 7 bases are shared with TRBD2. The CDR3 contains 15 residues. The ends lost 2 bases at V and 3 bases at J; junction bases unmatched: 4. Germline lookup yields CDR1 MNHNS and CDR2 SASEGT.

The rearrangement links TRBV7-9 to TRBJ2-2; possibly TRBD1 for D (6 bases). This CDR3 has 16 residues. Germline V gene lookup returns CDR1 SEHNR and CDR2 FQNEAQ (reference sequence). The ends were cut back, 8 bases at V and 8 bases at J, with 24 bases in the middle. This CDR3 reads CASSAKQGQTGGELFF. Written as DNA, the CDR3 is TGTGCCAGCTCCGCAAAACAGGGACAAACTGGGGGGGAGCTGTTTTTT.

The J gene is TRBJ1-2, the V gene TRBV5-1; no clear D. The V and J ends lost 7 bases and 2 bases respectively, with 12 bases between them. Germline V gene data show CDR1 as SGHRS and CDR2 as YFSETQ. CDR3 length equals 13 residues. The CDR3 loop reads CASANGRNYGYTF. The CDR3 bases are TGCGCCAGCGCCAATGGGCGGAACTATGGCTACACCTTC.